The 17 T cell receptor beta chains reported below all come from one sample, sequenced in a study of T cells after yellow fever vaccination. TCRdb re-analysed the 5' RACE reads in MiXCR, keeping a single row per CDR3 protein. The data hold 170,000 or so distinct CDR3 sequences, with roughly a tenth observed a single time. This specimen was CD8+ T cells sorted from PBMCs, taken 45 days after the yellow fever booster vaccination. These receptors were taken from a man younger than 30 who received the YFV17D yellow fever vaccine.

The chain is built from TRBV3-1 and TRBJ1-5; D is uncertain. The V gene's germline CDR1 is LGHDT and CDR2 YNNKEL (reference sequence). V dropped 0 bases and J dropped 3 bases, with 6 bases sitting between them. The CDR3 runs to 14 residues. The CDR3 protein is CASSQEVDNQPQHF. In nucleotides, the CDR3 is TGTGCCAGCAGCCAAGAGGTCGACAATCAGCCCCAGCATTTT.

This rearrangement joins TRBV5-1 to TRBJ2-7, with TRBD2 matching over 8 bases. The CDR3 totals 14 residues. The V gene's germline CDR1 is SGHRS and CDR2 YFSETQ. Trimming cost V 2 bases and J 4 bases; bases outside gene matches: 5. CDR3 in amino acids: CASSFGAGVYEQYF. In DNA, the CDR3 is TGCGCCAGCAGCTTTGGAGCGGGGGTGTACGAGCAGTACTTC.

At least ten counts were recorded for this clonotype. The V call is TRBV5-1, the J call TRBJ2-5; TRBD2 matches 10 bases. Germline CDR1 is SGHRS and CDR2 is YFSETQ. Losses at the gene ends were 2 bases for V and 5 bases for J; bases not matched to a gene: 12. The CDR3 length is 17 residues. The CDR3 loop reads CASSLTLLAGTRETQYF. DNA for the CDR3: TGCGCCAGCAGCTTAACCTTACTAGCGGGGACTCGTGAGACCCAGTACTTC.

The chain joins TRBV27 to TRBJ2-7, with D perhaps being TRBD1 or TRBD2 (5 bases each). V dropped 4 bases and J dropped 6 bases, with 13 bases sitting between them. The CDR3 is made up of 13 amino acids. The germline V gene encodes CDR1 MNHEY and CDR2 SMNVEV (reference sequence). CDR3 loop: CASSWGSRGEQYF. The CDR3 DNA follows: TGTGCCAGCAGTTGGGGCTCGAGGGGCGAGCAGTACTTC.

This clonotype has a handful of counts. V and J are TRBV19 and TRBJ2-5; D not resolved. Germline CDR1 LNHDA, CDR2 SQIVND (reference sequence). The CDR3 is 14 amino acids. Trimming removed 3 bases from V and 2 bases from J, with 10 bases in between. CDR3: CASSMLLEQETQYF. DNA of the CDR3: TGTGCCAGTAGTATGTTACTGGAACAAGAGACCCAGTACTTC.

This clonotype turned up a few times. The rearrangement links TRBV5-6 to TRBJ1-3; D is uncertain. Per germline, CDR1 SGHDT and CDR2 YYEEEE. Trimming stripped 0 bases from V and 0 bases from J, with 7 bases between. The CDR3 runs to 15 residues. Here the CDR3 reads CASSLDRVSGNTIYF. The CDR3 nucleotides are TGTGCCAGCAGCTTGGATAGGGTCTCTGGAAACACCATATATTTT.

The chain uses TRBV20-1 and TRBJ2-7, with 10 bases matching TRBD1. The CDR3 has 14 amino acids. V shed 3 bases, J shed 3 bases, and the junction held 5 bases outside the gene matches. Germline-derived CDR1 and CDR2 are DFQATT and SNEGSKA (reference sequence). The DNA for the CDR3 is TGCAGTGCTAGCCCAAGGACAGGGGGCTACGAGCAGTACTTC. Encoded protein: CSASPRTGGYEQYF.

The chain combines TRBV11-2 with TRBJ2-3, with TRBD1 identical over 8 bases. Trimming took 3 bases from V and 4 from J; bases not matched to a gene: 6. Germline V CDR1 and CDR2: SGHAT, FQNNGV. This CDR3 is built from 15 residues. The CDR3 is CASSFRGRIPDTQYF. DNA of the CDR3: TGTGCCAGCAGCTTCAGGGGGCGAATTCCAGATACGCAGTATTTT.

The V call is TRBV11-2, the J call TRBJ1-4; no definite D call. The V end was cut by 5 bases, the J end by 13 bases, with 14 bases between. The CDR3 has 12 amino acids. Germline assignment: CDR1 SGHAT and CDR2 FQNNGV. CDR3 region: CASSTNTPGLFF. In DNA, the CDR3 is TGTGCCAGCAGCACCAATACGCCGGGACTGTTTTTT. The full variable domain, completed using reference TRBV11-2 and TRBJ1-4, is EAGVAQSPRYKIIEKRQSVAFWCNPISGHATLYWYQQILGQGPKLLIQFQNNGVVDDSQLPKDRFSAERLKGVDSTLKIQPAKLEDSAVYLCASSTNTPGLFFGSGTQLSVL.

The chain uses TRBV6-6 and TRBJ2-5, with TRBD2 matching over 11 bases. The CDR3 contains 18 residues. V shed 2 bases and J 2 bases; nucleotides not matched to a gene: 10. Per the germline V gene, CDR1 is MNHNY and CDR2 is SVGAGI (reference sequence). The CDR3, as DNA: TGTGCCAGCAGTTACCGGCCTAGCGGGGGGTCCGAGCAAGAGACCCAGTACTTC. As protein: CASSYRPSGGSEQETQYF.

The rearrangement joins TRBV7-9 to TRBJ1-5; no clear D. Germline V gene sequence: CDR1 SEHNR, CDR2 FQNEAQ (reference sequence). The CDR3 totals 15 residues. Deletions cut 5 bases from V and 5 bases from J, with 16 bases between. The CDR3 sequence is CASSPWPVEDQPQHF. CDR3 sequence (DNA): TGTGCCAGCAGCCCATGGCCGGTGGAAGATCAGCCCCAGCATTTT.

This clonotype was seen only a few times. This rearrangement joins TRBV9 to TRBJ1-1; D is unclear. Trimming removed 0 bases from V and 6 bases from J, with 9 bases in between. This CDR3 is built from 13 residues. Germline V CDR1 and CDR2: SGDLS, YYNGEE. The CDR3 loop reads CASSVGVGSEAFF. As DNA, the CDR3 is TGTGCCAGCAGCGTAGGGGTAGGGTCTGAAGCTTTCTTT.

CDR3 DNA sequence: TGTGCCAGCAGCGAGCCGAGGGGGGGATACAATGAGCAGTTCTTC. Protein: CASSEPRGGYNEQFF. The rearrangement links TRBV5-8 to TRBJ2-1; maybe TRBD2 (7 bases). The CDR3 is made up of 15 amino acids. CDR1 and CDR2 (germline): SGHTS, YDEGEE. Deletions cut 4 bases from V and 4 bases from J, with 15 bases between.

This clonotype was observed many times. The chain is built from TRBV7-6 and TRBJ2-3; no firm D call. The germline gives CDR1 SGHVS, CDR2 FNYEAQ. This CDR3 comprises 14 residues. V was shortened by 0 bases and J by 3 bases, with 7 bases between the two germline ends. CDR3: CASSLAVGTDTQYF. CDR3 DNA sequence: TGTGCCAGCAGCTTAGCGGTGGGGACAGATACGCAGTATTTT.

This clonotype was detected a few times. The chain combines TRBV4-1 with TRBJ1-1, with D possibly matching TRBD1 (5 bases). This CDR3 is 16 amino acids long. V shed 2 bases and J shed 1 base, with 14 bases lying between them. The V gene's germline CDR1 is MGHRA and CDR2 YSYEKL. This chain's CDR3 is CASSQIPDRWNTEAFF. CDR3 nucleotide sequence: TGCGCCAGCAGCCAAATCCCTGACAGATGGAACACTGAAGCTTTCTTT.

This clonotype occurred many times. The chain carries TRBV12-3 or TRBV12-4 and TRBJ2-5; 7 bases match TRBD1. V trimming: 5 bases; J trimming: 2 bases; junction bases outside the gene matches: 5. The length of the CDR3 is 14 residues. The CDR3 region is CASSPWDRQETQYF. Here the CDR3 DNA reads TGTGCCAGCAGTCCGTGGGACAGACAAGAGACCCAGTACTTC.

This clonotype was seen a few times. The chain joins TRBV11-2 to TRBJ2-3; 7 positions agree with TRBD2. V was pared by 5 bases and J by 2 bases, with 4 bases of the junction left unmatched. Germline V gives CDR1 SGHAT, CDR2 FQNNGV. The CDR3 loop spans 14 amino acids. The CDR3 spells CASSAWDYTDTQYF. The CDR3 coding sequence is TGTGCCAGCAGCGCCTGGGACTACACAGATACGCAGTATTTT.